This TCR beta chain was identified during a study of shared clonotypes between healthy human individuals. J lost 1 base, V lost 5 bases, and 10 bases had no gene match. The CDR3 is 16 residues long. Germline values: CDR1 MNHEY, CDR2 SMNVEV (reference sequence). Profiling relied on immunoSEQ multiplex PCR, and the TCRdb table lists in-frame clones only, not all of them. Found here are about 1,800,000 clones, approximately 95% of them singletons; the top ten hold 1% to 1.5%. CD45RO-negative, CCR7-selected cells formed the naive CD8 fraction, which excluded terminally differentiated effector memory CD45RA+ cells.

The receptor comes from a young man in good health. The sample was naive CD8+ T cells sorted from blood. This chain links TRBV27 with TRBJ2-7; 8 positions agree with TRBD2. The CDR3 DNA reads TGTGCCAGCAGTCCCTCGCACGGGACTAGATCCTACGAGCAGTACTTC. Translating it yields CASSPSHGTRSYEQYF.